The entry below gives a single T cell receptor beta chain sequence along with its context. The entry originates in a study of blood T cell repertoires in COVID-19. Study background: Spain, Italy and the United States supplied samples that represented acute and convalescent COVID-19. From T cells, B-cell-depleted T cells, or PBMCs came the material, which was cDNA or gDNA.

This CDR3 comprises 14 residues. CDR1 and CDR2 (germline): SGHRS, YFSETQ. V lost 4 bases to trimming and J lost 7 bases; unmatched junction nucleotides: 4. Authors' analysis steps: Scientists estimated how many nucleated cells there were by amplifying reference gene primers. Measured with immunoSEQ multiplex PCR; TCRdb has only the in-frame clones, and not every one. The DNA was the basis for D and trimming; V, J and clone size are from that table. Of fewer than 15,000 clones in the sample, roughly 93% are singletons; the top ten hold 11% to 15%. This sequence originates from a human donor in a cohort sampled during active COVID-19. What was sequenced was peripheral blood. The gene calls are TRBV5-1 and TRBJ2-7; 14 bases line up with TRBD2. CDR3 bases: TGCGCCAGCAGCCCGGGACTAGCGGGGGTTGAGCAGTACTTC. Translation: CASSPGLAGVEQYF. The full variable domain, completed using reference TRBV5-1 and TRBJ2-7, is KAGVTQTPRYLIKTRGQQVTLSCSPISGHRSVSWYQQTPGQGLQFLFEYFSETQRNKGNFPGRFSGRQFSNSRSEMNVSTLELGDSALYLCASSPGLAGVEQYFGPGTRLTVT.